The text below deals with one TCR beta chain. The authors' processing: Cell counts per sample came from amplifying reference gene primers. Here immunoSEQ multiplex PCR was the method, and the copy in TCRdb shows in-frame clones only, minus some. The V and J calls and the clone size are those of that table, but D and trimming were determined from the DNA. The data contain 70,000 to 95,000 clones, 70% to 90% of them singletons. Germline CDR1 reads LNHDA; CDR2 reads SQIVND (reference sequence). The CDR3 is 15 residues long. Trimming at V came to 5 bases and at J to 8 bases, leaving 6 bases not matched to a gene. The data were taken from a study of blood T cell repertoires in COVID-19. In the study overall: From the United States, Italy and Spain came samples of acute and convalescent COVID-19. From T cells, B-cell-depleted T cells, or PBMCs came the material, which was cDNA or gDNA.

This chain uses TRBV19 with TRBJ2-1, with TRBD2 identical over 13 bases. Sample: peripheral blood. This sequence originates from a woman aged 65 to 85 with acute or convalescent COVID-19. This CDR3 is CASSRTSGRFDEQFF. CDR3 bases: TGTGCCAGTAGTCGGACTAGCGGGAGATTTGATGAGCAGTTCTTC.